This is a list of T cell receptor beta chains from one sample in a study of T-cell memory formation after mild COVID-19. TCRdb independently ran MiXCR on the 5' RACE reads; one entry per CDR3 protein. The sample has under 700,000 distinct CDR3 sequences, roughly 20% seen once. The sample taken for sequencing was PBMCs or a T cell subset sorted from them (not recorded which). Source of these receptors: an adult woman who had mild COVID-19 (a few samples of this study predate the infection). Cell type and time point are not known. Both conserved end residues are part of each CDR3. The D gene is left open where the match is weak. Expanded clones are given a class, and other clones once, few, many or no size at all.

D,J,V,size,CDR3,DNA
NA,TRBJ2-2,TRBV7-8,NA,CASSLDLGAGNTGELFF,TGTGCCAGCAGCTTAGATCTAGGAGCGGGGAACACCGGGGAGCTGTTTTTT
NA,TRBJ2-7,TRBV5-4,NA,CASSLAWGYEQYF,TGTGCCAGCAGCTTGGCATGGGGGTACGAGCAGTACTTC
NA,TRBJ2-1,TRBV4-3,NA,CASSQLGRREEQFF,TGCGCCAGCAGCCAGCTGGGTCGAAGGGAAGAGCAGTTCTTC
NA,TRBJ2-6,TRBV7-9,NA,CASSLAQGSAGANVLTF,TGTGCCAGCAGCTTAGCGCAGGGTTCTGCTGGGGCCAACGTCCTGACTTTC
TRBD1,TRBJ2-1,TRBV4-1,NA,CASSQPGTARLQFF,TGCGCCAGCAGCCAACCCGGGACAGCTAGATTGCAGTTCTTC
TRBD1,TRBJ2-6,TRBV24-1,NA,CATSDQRDRAGANVLTF,TGTGCCACCAGTGATCAGCGAGACAGGGCTGGGGCCAACGTCCTGACTTTC
NA,TRBJ2-6,TRBV2,NA,CASSLSPGTLSGANVLTF,TGTGCCAGCAGTCTTTCCCCCGGGACCCTCTCTGGGGCCAACGTCCTGACTTTC
NA,TRBJ2-3,TRBV24-1,NA,CATSDSHLAHPLTDTQYF,TGTGCCACCAGTGATTCTCACTTAGCGCATCCTCTCACAGATACGCAGTATTTT
NA,TRBJ2-6,TRBV4-3,few,CASSQDVVVSGANVLTF,TGCGCCAGCAGCCAAGATGTCGTAGTATCTGGGGCCAACGTCCTGACTTTC
NA,TRBJ2-4,TRBV18,few,CASSPSEAKNIQYF,TGTGCCAGCTCCCCGTCTGAGGCCAAAAACATTCAGTACTTC
NA,TRBJ1-1,TRBV29-1,NA,CSVEDLWNTEAFF,TGCAGCGTTGAAGATCTTTGGAACACTGAAGCTTTCTTT
NA,TRBJ1-2,TRBV7-3,NA,CASSLSAGSVDGYTF,TGTGCCAGCAGCTTATCGGCGGGGAGTGTTGATGGCTACACCTTC
TRBD2,TRBJ2-1,TRBV3-1,NA,CDSSQEGTSGSSYNEQFF,TGTGACAGCAGCCAAGAAGGAACTAGCGGAAGCTCCTACAATGAGCAGTTCTTC
TRBD2,TRBJ2-2,TRBV4-1,NA,CASSRTSGAQRSGELFF,TGCGCCAGCAGTCGGACTAGCGGGGCCCAGAGGTCCGGGGAGCTGTTTTTT
NA,TRBJ2-2,TRBV20-1,NA,CSASRALKHTGELFF,TGCAGTGCTAGCCGGGCCCTTAAACACACCGGGGAGCTGTTTTTT
NA,TRBJ2-3,TRBV7-3,few,CASSLRGMSGGTDTQYF,TGTGCCAGCAGCTTAAGAGGCATGTCCGGTGGGACAGATACGCAGTATTTT
NA,TRBJ2-3,TRBV4-1,few,CASSRGDRGTDTQYF,TGCGCCAGCAGTCGAGGGGATCGTGGCACAGATACGCAGTATTTT
NA,TRBJ2-6,TRBV30,few,CAWGQSGANVLTF,TGTGCCTGGGGCCAGTCCGGGGCCAACGTCCTGACTTTC
NA,TRBJ2-1,TRBV7-2,many,CASSPNGGYEQFF,TGTGCCAGCAGCCCTAATGGGGGCTATGAGCAGTTCTTC
TRBD1,TRBJ1-5,TRBV12-3/TRBV12-4,NA,CASSEAGQINQPQHF,TGTGCCAGCAGTGAAGCGGGACAGATCAATCAGCCCCAGCATTTT
NA,TRBJ2-6,TRBV6-4,NA,CASRAPRGKPSGANVLTF,TGTGCCAGCAGGGCCCCAAGGGGTAAACCCTCCGGGGCCAACGTCCTGACTTTC
NA,TRBJ1-5,TRBV20-1,few,CSATAGFDQPQHF,TGCAGTGCTACGGCGGGGTTCGATCAGCCCCAGCATTTT
NA,TRBJ1-1,TRBV7-8,NA,CASSARTGYEAFF,TGTGCCAGCAGCGCCCGGACGGGTTATGAAGCTTTCTTT
TRBD1,TRBJ2-7,TRBV7-9,NA,CASRGGQGAWYEQYF,TGTGCCAGCAGGGGAGGACAGGGGGCTTGGTACGAGCAGTACTTC
NA,TRBJ1-1,TRBV4-2,NA,CASSQDPLQSTEAFF,TGTGCCAGCAGCCAAGATCCATTGCAGTCCACTGAAGCTTTCTTT
NA,TRBJ2-3,TRBV24-1,few,CATSDFAGGRGSTDTQYF,TGTGCCACCAGTGACTTTGCCGGGGGCAGGGGGAGCACAGATACGCAGTATTTT
TRBD2,TRBJ2-1,TRBV7-3,few,CASSRVPAGISYNEQFF,TGTGCCAGCAGCCGCGTTCCAGCGGGAATATCCTACAATGAGCAGTTCTTC
TRBD1,TRBJ2-2,TRBV30,many,CAWSRGLAGELFF,TGTGCCTGGAGCAGGGGGCTTGCCGGGGAGCTGTTTTTT
NA,TRBJ1-1,TRBV3-1,NA,CASTPGGLRGTEAFF,TGTGCCAGCACCCCGGGGGGCTTGAGGGGCACTGAAGCTTTCTTT
NA,TRBJ2-3,TRBV7-6,few,CASSLDGRVVEDTQYF,TGTGCCAGCAGCTTAGACGGAAGGGTGGTTGAAGATACGCAGTATTTT
TRBD2,TRBJ2-1,TRBV7-9,few,CASSSPGTSYNEQFF,TGTGCCAGCAGCTCCCCCGGGACTAGTTACAATGAGCAGTTCTTC
NA,TRBJ1-1,TRBV9,NA,CASSVGKGGEAFF,TGTGCCAGCAGCGTAGGTAAAGGGGGTGAAGCTTTCTTT
NA,TRBJ2-3,TRBV27,NA,CASSIAPLRGRRADTQYF,TGTGCCAGCAGTATTGCCCCCCTACGTGGGAGACGGGCAGATACGCAGTATTTT
NA,TRBJ2-7,TRBV5-6,few,CASSTRAEQYF,TGTGCCAGCAGCACTCGAGCTGAGCAGTACTTC
TRBD2,TRBJ2-1,TRBV6-1,NA,CASSQTSGSWNEQFF,TGTGCCAGCAGCCAGACTAGCGGGAGTTGGAATGAGCAGTTCTTC
NA,TRBJ2-3,TRBV3-1,NA,CASSPLFGTQYF,TGTGCCAGCAGCCCCCTTTTCGGTACGCAGTATTTT
TRBD1,TRBJ1-2,TRBV12-3/TRBV12-4,few,CASSSRQGGGYTF,TGTGCCAGCAGTTCGCGACAGGGCGGTGGCTACACCTTC
NA,TRBJ2-7,TRBV7-2,NA,CASSLVKRPGEQYF,TGTGCCAGCAGCTTAGTCAAGCGCCCCGGGGAGCAGTACTTC
NA,TRBJ1-6,TRBV5-1,few,CASNWEGGSPLHF,TGCGCCAGCAACTGGGAGGGCGGTTCACCCCTCCACTTT
TRBD1,TRBJ2-7,TRBV10-3,NA,CAISRDRDNEQYF,TGTGCCATCAGCCGGGACAGGGACAACGAGCAGTACTTC
NA,TRBJ2-7,TRBV7-8,few,CASSSPGTSRYEQYF,TGTGCCAGCAGCTCCCCCGGGACGTCCCGCTACGAGCAGTACTTC
NA,TRBJ2-7,TRBV6-5,few,CASSYGRTAYEQYF,TGTGCCAGCAGTTACGGACGGACTGCATACGAGCAGTACTTC
TRBD2,TRBJ2-3,TRBV15,NA,CATSRGTSARDTQYF,TGTGCCACCAGCAGGGGGACTAGCGCGAGGGATACGCAGTATTTT